The next 7 T cell receptor beta chains were all read from a single sample in a study of breast tumors, draining lymph nodes, adjacent tissues. The lymph nodes were axillary draining lymph nodes from breast cancer patients. TCRdb passed the multiplex PCR reads through MiXCR, listing each CDR3 protein once. Of 290,000 or so distinct CDR3 sequences listed, over 25% are singletons. The sample taken for sequencing was axillary lymph node tissue. The receptors were gathered from a female donor with breast cancer. Some clones in this sample may be carry-over from other donors' samples.

This clonotype was seen many times. The chain recombines TRBV5-8 with TRBJ2-3; 8 nucleotides line up with TRBD2. The CDR3 consists of 16 residues. With 4 bases clipped from V and 3 bases from J, the junction kept 10 bases outside the gene matches. The germline V gene encodes CDR1 SGHTS and CDR2 YDEGEE. The CDR3 sequence: CASSRGTGGGTDTQYF. The CDR3 nucleotides read TGTGCCAGCAGCCGTGGGACGGGAGGGGGGACAGATACGCAGTATTTT.

This clonotype occurred many times. The V and J genes are TRBV7-9 and TRBJ1-5; D remains unclear. Trimming shortened V by 5 bases and J by 0 bases, and 8 bases separated the two germline ends. The CDR3 spans 14 residues. CDR1 and CDR2 (germline): SEHNR, FQNEAQ (reference sequence). This CDR3 reads CASSHGGSNQPQHF. The CDR3 nucleotides read TGTGCCAGCAGCCACGGTGGTAGCAATCAGCCCCAGCATTTT.

In its sample, this clonotype was seen many times. CDR3 protein: CASSTEGLRTDTQYF. The CDR3 nucleotides read TGTGCCAGCAGCACTGAGGGACTCCGCACAGATACGCAGTATTTT. The genes are TRBV7-9 and TRBJ2-3, with a tentative D call TRBD2 (6 bases). CDR1 and CDR2 (germline): SEHNR, FQNEAQ (reference sequence). V lost 5 bases and J lost 1, with 13 bases in between. This CDR3 is built from 15 residues.

This clonotype was recorded at least ten times. The genes are TRBV7-9 and TRBJ2-1; no definite D call. Germline V CDR1 and CDR2: SEHNR, FQNEAQ (reference sequence). The CDR3 covers 14 residues. V was shortened by 1 base and J by 8 bases, with 12 bases between the two germline ends. The CDR3 DNA reads as TGTGCCAGCAGCTTAGGGAGTAGCAGCGATGAGCAGTTCTTC. Its protein is CASSLGSSSDEQFF.

This clonotype showed up many times. V and J are TRBV7-6 and TRBJ2-7; D possibly corresponds to TRBD2 (6 bases). The V gene's germline CDR1 is SGHVS and CDR2 FNYEAQ. This CDR3 contains 14 residues. V lost 5 bases and J lost 6, with 17 bases in between. CDR3 DNA sequence: TGTGCCAGCAGCCCAAGGGTCGGGGGAAGCGAGCAGTACTTC. This gives the protein CASSPRVGGSEQYF.

In regard to this clonotype: Since a much larger clone is just one base distant, this may be a read error. The CDR3, as DNA: TGTGCCAGCAGCTCCCAAGGGGCCCACGAGCAGTACTTC. Residues: CASSSQGAHEQYF. The genes are TRBV5-4 and TRBJ2-7, with D tentatively TRBD1 (5 bases). The ends were cut back, 3 bases at V and 5 bases at J, with 12 bases in the middle. There are 13 residues in the CDR3. Germline values: CDR1 SGHNT, CDR2 YYREEE (reference sequence).

V is TRBV20-1 and J is TRBJ2-3, with D tentatively TRBD2 (6 bases). The germline V and J ends were trimmed by 6 bases and 7 bases, with 14 bases remaining between them. CDR1 DFQATT and CDR2 SNEGSKA come from the germline V gene (reference sequence). This CDR3 is built from 12 residues. CDR3 nucleotides: TGCAGTGCCACCGGGACTGTCCATACGCAGTATTTT. This sequence encodes CSATGTVHTQYF.